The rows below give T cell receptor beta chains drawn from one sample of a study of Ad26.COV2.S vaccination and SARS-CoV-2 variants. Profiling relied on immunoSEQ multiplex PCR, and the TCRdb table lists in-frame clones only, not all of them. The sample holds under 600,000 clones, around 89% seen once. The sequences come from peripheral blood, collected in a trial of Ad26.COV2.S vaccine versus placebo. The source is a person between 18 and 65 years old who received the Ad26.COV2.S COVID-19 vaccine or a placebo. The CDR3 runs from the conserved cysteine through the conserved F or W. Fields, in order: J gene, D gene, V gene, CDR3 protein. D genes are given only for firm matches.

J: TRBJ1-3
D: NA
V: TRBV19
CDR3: CASSIDQGRALIPPLSGNTIYF

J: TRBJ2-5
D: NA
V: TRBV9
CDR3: CASSENRDGWLETQYF

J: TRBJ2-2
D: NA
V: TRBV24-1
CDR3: CATSGAIGPNTGELFF

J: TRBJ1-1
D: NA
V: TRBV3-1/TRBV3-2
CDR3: CASSQVPERNTEAFF

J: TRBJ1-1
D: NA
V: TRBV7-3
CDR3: CASSPAVGTEAFF

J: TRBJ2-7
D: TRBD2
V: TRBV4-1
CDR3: CASSQRSGSSTYEQYF

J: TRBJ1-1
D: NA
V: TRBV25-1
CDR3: CASSNRGLRTEAFF

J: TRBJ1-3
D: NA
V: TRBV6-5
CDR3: CASRGGARGNTIYF

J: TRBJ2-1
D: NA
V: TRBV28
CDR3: CASSWGLGEQFF

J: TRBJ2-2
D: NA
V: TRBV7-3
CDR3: CASSLKKGTGELFF

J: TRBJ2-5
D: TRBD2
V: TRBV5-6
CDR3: CASSTRDYPVSRQETQYF

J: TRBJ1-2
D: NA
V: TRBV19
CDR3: CASSRLGDYGYTF

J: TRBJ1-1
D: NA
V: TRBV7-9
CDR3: CASSPGHPEAFF

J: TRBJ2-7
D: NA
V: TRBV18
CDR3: CASSPIQASSYEQYF

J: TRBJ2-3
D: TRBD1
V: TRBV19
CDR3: CASSSKDRYSTDTQYF

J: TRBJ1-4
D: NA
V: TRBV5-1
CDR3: CASRPGTDNEKLFF

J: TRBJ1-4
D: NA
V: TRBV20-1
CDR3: CSASGPPDATGRTNEKLFF

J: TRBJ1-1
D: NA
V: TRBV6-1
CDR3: CASSEALFLNTEAFF

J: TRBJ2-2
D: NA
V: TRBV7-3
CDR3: CASSLLTANTGELFF

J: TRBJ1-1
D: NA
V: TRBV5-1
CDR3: CASSLEAGNTEAFF

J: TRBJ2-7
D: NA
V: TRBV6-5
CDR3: CASSPSTFTYEQYF

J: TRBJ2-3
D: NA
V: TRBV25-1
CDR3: CASSGTGTPLSSTQYF

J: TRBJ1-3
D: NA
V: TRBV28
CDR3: CASRGLGGNTIYF

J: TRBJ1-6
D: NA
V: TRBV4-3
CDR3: CASSQTFANQMGSPLHF

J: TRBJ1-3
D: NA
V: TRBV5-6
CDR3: CASRDSTGSSGNTIYF

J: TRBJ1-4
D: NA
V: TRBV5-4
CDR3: CASSLWGRGAPNEKLFF

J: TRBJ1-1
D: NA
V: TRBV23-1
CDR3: CASSHPITGTNTEAFF

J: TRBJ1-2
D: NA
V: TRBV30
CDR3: CAWSLGINYGYTF